The following is a TCR beta chain sequence with its context. This specimen belongs to a study of cytomegalovirus exposure and HLA in healthy donors. PCR involved 60 Vbeta and 13 Jbeta primers. TCRdb keeps only in-frame clones here, not all; method: immunoSEQ multiplex PCR. The repertoire consists of about 120,000 clones, with about 80% occurring once and the leading ten covering 9.5% to 15%. The TCR originated in a woman between 40 and 55 years old in good health and CMV-seropositive. Sequenced input: PBMCs.

CDR3 coding DNA: TGTGCCAGCAGCAAAACTAGAGGCCCTTCCTACGAGCAGTACTTC. Translated, it gives CASSKTRGPSYEQYF. The chain recombines TRBV6-5 with TRBJ2-7; D might be TRBD2 (5 bases). The V and J ends lost 6 bases and 1 base respectively, with 16 bases between them. The germline V gene has CDR1 MNHEY and CDR2 SVGAGI. This CDR3 contains 15 residues.